The 22 T cell receptor beta chains listed next were all sequenced from one sample in a study of blood T cell repertoires in COVID-19. Using immunoSEQ multiplex PCR, the repertoire was profiled, and TCRdb retains in-frame clones only, with some absent. The sample lists more than 200,000 clones; around 84% were seen once. Sequenced material: peripheral blood. Receptors were obtained from a man aged 55 to 70 with acute or convalescent COVID-19.

The V gene is TRBV6-2 or TRBV6-3, the J gene TRBJ1-5; TRBD1 agrees at 8 bases. The CDR3 is made up of 15 amino acids. J was trimmed by 6 bases and V by 1 base; bases with no gene match: 5. The germline V gene has CDR1 MNHEY and CDR2 SVGEGT. The DNA of the CDR3 is TGTGCCAGCAGTTACTTGGACAGGGCGGGTCAGCCCCAGCATTTT. It is translated as CASSYLDRAGQPQHF.

This clone has just a few counts. This sequence joins TRBV6-5 and TRBJ1-1, with D perhaps matching TRBD1 (6 bases). The CDR3 loop spans 14 amino acids. Germline V lookup: CDR1 MNHEY, CDR2 SVGAGI. V gave up 4 bases and J gave up 7 bases, with 16 bases separating them. The DNA of the CDR3 is TGTGCCAGCAGTTTCCCGGGGGGCGAGGGTGAAGCTTTCTTT. This encodes CASSFPGGEGEAFF.

This clone was seen more than once but under ten times. V is TRBV27 and J is TRBJ1-5, with TRBD1 identical over 8 bases. The CDR3 sequence is 16 residues long. J was trimmed by 3 bases and V by 4 bases; bases with no gene match: 8. Looked up from germline, CDR1 is MNHEY and CDR2 is SMNVEV (reference sequence). CDR3 DNA sequence: TGTGCCAGCAGTTCACGTCTGACAGGGGCCAATCAGCCCCAGCATTTT. Translation gives CASSSRLTGANQPQHF.

Only a few counts were recorded for this clone. The chain employs TRBV10-3 and TRBJ1-3; D is uncertain. The CDR3 totals 14 residues. Germline-derived CDR1 and CDR2 are ENHRY and SYGVKD. Trimming pared 3 bases from V and 0 bases from J, leaving 6 bases between. The CDR3: CAISEVSSGNTIYF. In nucleotides, the CDR3 is TGTGCCATCAGTGAAGTGAGCTCTGGAAACACCATATATTTT.

This clone was counted only a few times. This chain joins TRBV5-4 and TRBJ2-3, with 14 bases that match TRBD2. Germline CDR1 reads SGHNT; CDR2 reads YYREEE (reference sequence). The CDR3 is made up of 17 amino acids. The ends lost 4 bases at V and 1 base at J; junction bases unmatched: 5. DNA for the CDR3: TGTGCCAGCAGCCCTGGACTAGCGGGGGGCGGCACAGATACGCAGTATTTT. Translation gives CASSPGLAGGGTDTQYF.

The rearrangement links TRBV12-3 or TRBV12-4 to TRBJ1-2; 8 bases match TRBD1. The CDR3 is made up of 13 amino acids. J was trimmed by 8 bases and V by 5 bases; bases with no gene match: 7. CDR3 coding DNA: TGTGCCAGCAGTCTTCGGACAGGGCGAGGCTACACCTTC. Translating gives CASSLRTGRGYTF.

This chain joins TRBV6-5 and TRBJ2-7; maybe TRBD2 (6 bases). Germline V lookup: CDR1 MNHEY, CDR2 SVGAGI. Trimming cost V 10 bases and J 3 bases, with 22 bases left between them. The CDR3 totals 15 residues. CDR3 amino acids: CAIRGTSQSLYEQYF. The CDR3 DNA reads TGTGCCATCCGAGGGACTTCCCAGTCTCTCTACGAGCAGTACTTC.

The chain recombines TRBV27 with TRBJ2-2; TRBD1 aligns across 10 bases. CDR1 and CDR2 from the germline V gene are MNHEY and SMNVEV (reference sequence). Trimming took 2 bases from V and 6 from J; bases not matched to a gene: 3. The CDR3 contains 15 residues. As DNA, the CDR3 is TGTGCCAGCAGTTTAAGGGACAGGGGCCCCGGGGAGCTGTTTTTT. Amino acid sequence: CASSLRDRGPGELFF.

V usage is TRBV5-1 and J usage is TRBJ1-6, with TRBD1 matching over 7 bases. CDR1 is SGHRS, CDR2 YFSETQ, per germline. J gave up 0 bases and V 5 bases, and 2 bases lay outside the gene matches. This CDR3 has 15 amino acids. The CDR3 loop reads CASSRDSSYNSPLHF. For the CDR3, the DNA is TGCGCCAGCAGTAGGGACAGCTCCTATAATTCACCCCTCCACTTT.

The rearrangement joins TRBV30 to TRBJ2-1; 9 bases line up with TRBD1. This CDR3 is built from 15 residues. Germline CDR1 and CDR2: GTSNPN and SVGIG (reference sequence). V shed 2 bases and J 6 bases; nucleotides not matched to a gene: 8. The CDR3, as DNA: TGTGCCTGGAGTACGGGACAGGGAGTGGGCAATGAGCAGTTCTTC. Protein: CAWSTGQGVGNEQFF.

The chain has TRBV7-9 and TRBJ2-1, with D possibly TRBD1 on 6 matching bases. CDR1 and CDR2 (germline): SEHNR, FQNEAQ (reference sequence). Trimming stripped 1 base from V and 8 bases from J, with 15 bases between. This CDR3 is 15 amino acids long. The CDR3 protein is CASSLGDRGGYEQFF. CDR3 sequence (DNA): TGTGCCAGCAGCTTAGGGGACCGAGGGGGATATGAGCAGTTCTTC.

This rearrangement joins TRBV11-3 to TRBJ2-2, with TRBD2 as a possible D gene (5 bases). There are 16 residues in the CDR3. V shed 0 bases and J shed 0 bases, with 8 bases lying between them. Germline V CDR1 and CDR2: SGHNT, YENEEA. CDR3 loop: CASSLERAANTGELFF. CDR3 DNA: TGTGCCAGCAGCTTAGAGAGGGCGGCGAACACCGGGGAGCTGTTTTTT. Full variable domain (remainder filled in from reference TRBV11-3 and TRBJ2-2): EAGVVQSPRYKIIEKKQPVAFWCNPISGHNTLYWYLQNLGQGPELLIRYENEEAVDDSQLPKDRFSAERLKGVDSTLKIQPAELGDSAVYLCASSLERAANTGELFFGEGSRLTVL.

The genes are TRBV5-1 and TRBJ1-1; 9 bases fit TRBD1. With V trimmed by 4 bases and J by 4 bases, 8 bases remained unmatched. The germline V gene encodes CDR1 SGHRS and CDR2 YFSETQ. The CDR3 consists of 15 residues. CDR3 loop: CASSKGQGRGTEAFF. As DNA, the CDR3 is TGCGCCAGCAGCAAGGGACAGGGACGGGGCACTGAAGCTTTCTTT.

The gene calls are TRBV6-2 or TRBV6-3 and TRBJ2-7; 8 nucleotides agree with TRBD1. The V and J ends lost 4 bases and 2 bases, in that order; junction bases with no gene match: 10. Germline assignment: CDR1 MNHEY and CDR2 SVGEGT. The CDR3 totals 16 residues. The CDR3 sequence is CASSSPGTGDPYEQYF. Written as DNA, the CDR3 is TGTGCCAGCAGTTCGCCAGGGACAGGCGATCCCTACGAGCAGTACTTC.

This chain connects TRBV5-1 to TRBJ2-1; 9 positions match TRBD1. CDR1 is SGHRS, CDR2 YFSETQ, per germline. Losses at the gene ends were 7 bases for V and 5 bases for J; bases not matched to a gene: 7. CDR3 length: 14 amino acids. CDR3 protein: CASQPGQGHNEQFF. In DNA form, the CDR3 reads TGCGCCAGCCAACCGGGACAGGGCCACAATGAGCAGTTCTTC.

V is TRBV28 and J is TRBJ2-7; TRBD1 matches at 9 bases. Losses at the gene ends were 6 bases for V and 4 bases for J; bases not matched to a gene: 10. CDR3 length equals 15 residues. The germline V gene has CDR1 MDHEN and CDR2 SYDVKM. DNA for the CDR3: TGTGCCAGCAGCTCCCCCGGGACAGGGCTTTACGAGCAGTACTTC. Translated: CASSSPGTGLYEQYF.

The chain combines TRBV3-1 (or the pseudogene TRBV3-2) with TRBJ2-5, with D tentatively TRBD1 (5 bases). Germline assignment: CDR1 LGHDT and CDR2 YNNKEL (reference sequence). CDR3 length equals 15 residues. V was shortened by 3 bases and J by 5 bases, with 16 bases between the two germline ends. The CDR3 bases are TGTGCCAGCAGCCAGAGGAGTGGGGCAGGGGAGACCCAGTACTTC. Translating gives CASSQRSGAGETQYF.

The rearrangement links TRBV9 to TRBJ1-3; TRBD1 might be the D (6 bases). Germline values: CDR1 SGDLS, CDR2 YYNGEE. V lost 0 bases, J lost 2 bases, and 12 bases lay in between. CDR3 length equals 16 residues. Here the CDR3 reads CASSVAQGYPGNTIYF. DNA of the CDR3: TGTGCCAGCAGCGTAGCACAGGGATATCCTGGAAACACCATATATTTT. Complete variable domain (other parts from reference TRBV9 and TRBJ1-3): DSGVTQTPKHLITATGQRVTLRCSPRSGDLSVYWYQQSLDQGLQFLIQYYNGEERAKGNILERFSAQQFPDLHSELNLSSLELGDSALYFCASSVAQGYPGNTIYFGEGSWLTVV.

The rearrangement links TRBV6-1 to TRBJ1-2; weak D call: TRBD1 (6 bases). There are 13 residues in the CDR3. The ends were cut back, 2 bases at V and 4 bases at J, with 8 bases in the middle. The germline CDR1 and CDR2 sequences are MNHNS and SASEGT. The CDR3 nucleotides are TGTGCCAGCAGTGAACAGGGGCCCTATGGCTACACCTTC. This gives the protein CASSEQGPYGYTF.

The V and J genes are TRBV20-1 and TRBJ2-7, with D unresolved. The V and J ends lost 3 bases and 4 bases respectively, with 7 bases between them. The CDR3 contains 11 residues. CDR1 is DFQATT, CDR2 SNEGSKA, per germline (reference sequence). The CDR3 nucleotides read TGCAGTGCTAGGCAGAATTACGAGCAGTACTTC. Protein: CSARQNYEQYF.

The chain recombines TRBV7-8 with TRBJ1-3; D gene uncertain. Germline CDR1 SGHVS, CDR2 FQNEAQ. V lost 3 bases and J lost 0, with 15 bases in between. The CDR3 is 17 amino acids. The CDR3 bases are TGTGCCAGCAGCTTTTTTAATCGACTGAACTCTGGAAACACCATATATTTT. The encoded protein is CASSFFNRLNSGNTIYF.

This clone turned up a few times. The chain links TRBV28 to TRBJ2-7; D is unclear. Per the germline V gene, CDR1 is MDHEN and CDR2 is SYDVKM. This CDR3 region has 12 residues. V lost 3 bases and J 0 bases, leaving 3 bases between the germline ends. The CDR3 loop reads CASSFRSYEQYF. The CDR3 DNA follows: TGTGCCAGCAGTTTTCGCTCCTACGAGCAGTACTTC.